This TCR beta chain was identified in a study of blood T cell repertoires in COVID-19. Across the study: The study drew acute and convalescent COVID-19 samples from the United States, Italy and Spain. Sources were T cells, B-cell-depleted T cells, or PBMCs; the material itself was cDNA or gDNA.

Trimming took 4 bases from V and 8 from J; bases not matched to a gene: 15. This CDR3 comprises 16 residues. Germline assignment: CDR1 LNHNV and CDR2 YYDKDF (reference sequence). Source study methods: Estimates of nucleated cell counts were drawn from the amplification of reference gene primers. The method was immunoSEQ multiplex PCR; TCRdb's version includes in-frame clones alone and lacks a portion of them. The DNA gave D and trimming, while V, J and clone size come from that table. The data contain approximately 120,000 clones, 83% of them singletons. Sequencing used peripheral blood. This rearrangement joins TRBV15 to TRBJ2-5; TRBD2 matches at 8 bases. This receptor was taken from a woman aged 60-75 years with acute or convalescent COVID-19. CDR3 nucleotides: TGTGCCACCAGCAAGACAGGACCCCCCGGGAGGGAAACCCAGTACTTC. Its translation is CATSKTGPPGRETQYF.